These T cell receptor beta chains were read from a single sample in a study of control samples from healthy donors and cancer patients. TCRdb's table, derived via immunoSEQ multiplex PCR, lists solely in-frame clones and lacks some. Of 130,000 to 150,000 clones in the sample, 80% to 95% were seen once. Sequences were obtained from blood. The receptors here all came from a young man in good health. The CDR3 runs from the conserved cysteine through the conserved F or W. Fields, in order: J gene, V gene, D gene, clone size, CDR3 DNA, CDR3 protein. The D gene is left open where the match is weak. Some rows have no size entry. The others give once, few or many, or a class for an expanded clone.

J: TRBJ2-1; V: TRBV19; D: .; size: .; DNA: TGTGCCAGTAGTATAAAGCGAAACTCCTACAATGAGCAGTTCTTC; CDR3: CASSIKRNSYNEQFF
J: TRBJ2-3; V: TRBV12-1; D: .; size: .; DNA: TGTGCCAGCAGCTTTCGCCAGGGCGCAGATACGCAGTATTTT; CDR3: CASSFRQGADTQYF
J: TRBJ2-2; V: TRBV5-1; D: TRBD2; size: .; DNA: TGCGCCAGCAGCCGCGGACTAGCGGACACCGGGGAGCTGTTTTTT; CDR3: CASSRGLADTGELFF
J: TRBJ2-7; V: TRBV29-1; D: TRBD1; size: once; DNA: TGCAGCGTTCGTCCGTACCACGGGACAGGGGACGAGCAGTACTTC; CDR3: CSVRPYHGTGDEQYF
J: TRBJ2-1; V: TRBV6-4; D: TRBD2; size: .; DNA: TGTGCCAGCAGCGCCTGGGGGACTAGCTCCTACAATGAGCAGTTCTTC; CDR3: CASSAWGTSSYNEQFF
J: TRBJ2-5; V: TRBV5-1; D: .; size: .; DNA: TGCGCCAGCAGCTTGTACCAAGAGACCCAGTACTTC; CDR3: CASSLYQETQYF
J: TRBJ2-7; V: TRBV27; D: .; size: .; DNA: TGTGCCAGCAGTTCCAGTGGGTCCTACGAGCAGTACTTC; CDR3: CASSSSGSYEQYF
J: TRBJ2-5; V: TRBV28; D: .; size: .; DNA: TGTGCCAGCAGTGGCCAAAGGACAGAAGAGACCCAGTACTTC; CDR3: CASSGQRTEETQYF
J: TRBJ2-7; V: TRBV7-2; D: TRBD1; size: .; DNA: TGTGCCAGCAGCGGACAGGGCGGACCCTACGAGCAGTACTTC; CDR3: CASSGQGGPYEQYF
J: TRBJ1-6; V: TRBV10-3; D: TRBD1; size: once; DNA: TGTGCCATCGGGACAGGGTATAATTCACCCCTCCACTTT; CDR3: CAIGTGYNSPLHF
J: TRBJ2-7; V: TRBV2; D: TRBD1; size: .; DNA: TGTGCCAGCAGTGGGACCGGGACAGGTTACGAGCAGTACTTC; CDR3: CASSGTGTGYEQYF
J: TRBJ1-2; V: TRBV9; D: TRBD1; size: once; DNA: TGTGCCAGCAGCGCAGGGGAGACAGGGTTAATTTTTGGCTATGGCTACACCTTC; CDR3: CASSAGETGLIFGYGYTF
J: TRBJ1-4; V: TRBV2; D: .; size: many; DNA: TGTGCCAGCACGACCGAATGGGCGGACGAAAAACTGTTTTTT; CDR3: CASTTEWADEKLFF
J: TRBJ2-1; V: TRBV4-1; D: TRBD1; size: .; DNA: TGCGCCAGCAGCCTCCGGGACAGGGGGAATGGTGAGCAGTTCTTC; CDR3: CASSLRDRGNGEQFF
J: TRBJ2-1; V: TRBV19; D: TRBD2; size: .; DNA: TGTGCCAGTAGTATGGTAGCGGGGGGAAATGAGCAGTTCTTC; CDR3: CASSMVAGGNEQFF
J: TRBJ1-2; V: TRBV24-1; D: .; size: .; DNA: TGTGCCACCAGTGTACCAGGATATGGCTACACCTTC; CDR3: CATSVPGYGYTF
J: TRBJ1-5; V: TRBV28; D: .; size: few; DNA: TGTGCCAGCAGTTTTACAGGGCGAGAAAACAATCAGCCCCAGCATTTT; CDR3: CASSFTGRENNQPQHF
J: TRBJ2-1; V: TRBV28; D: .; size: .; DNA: TGTGCCAGCAGTTCGTACCCTTCGTGGGGCCTAATGATCAATGAGCAGTTCTTC; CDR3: CASSSYPSWGLMINEQFF
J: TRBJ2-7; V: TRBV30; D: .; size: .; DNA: TGTGCCTGGAGGCGTCGGGACCGACCCTACGAGCAGTACTTC; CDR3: CAWRRRDRPYEQYF
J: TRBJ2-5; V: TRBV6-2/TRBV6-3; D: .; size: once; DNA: TGTGCCAGCAGTTACTCGGGGTACCAAGAGACCCAGTACTTC; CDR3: CASSYSGYQETQYF
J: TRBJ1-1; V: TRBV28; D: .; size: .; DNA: TGTGCCAGCAGTTTAAACAGGGTGAAGATGAACACTGAAGCTTTCTTT; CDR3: CASSLNRVKMNTEAFF
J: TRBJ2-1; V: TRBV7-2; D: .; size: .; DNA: TGTGCCAGCAGCGCCGACCTTAGCGGCACCTACAATGAGCAGTTCTTC; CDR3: CASSADLSGTYNEQFF